The 29 T cell receptor beta chains presented below share a single source sample, sequenced in a study of T cell repertoires in cytomegalovirus infection. TCRdb itself ran the reads through MiXCR, one entry per CDR3 protein. The table shows fewer than 700,000 distinct CDR3 sequences, with more than 20% occurring only once. The material sequenced was CD8+ T cells from PBMCs. These TCRs come from a human donor in good health (CMV status not recorded). Some clones in this sample may be carry-over from other donors' samples.

The rearrangement links TRBV28 to TRBJ1-5, with 7 positions matching TRBD1. V was clipped by 2 bases and J by 6 bases; unmatched bases: 10. Germline loops: CDR1 MDHEN, CDR2 SYDVKM. The CDR3 runs to 16 residues. CDR3 nucleotide sequence: TGTGCCAGCAGTTTAGAGAGACAGGGATTGTTTCAGCCCCAGCATTTT. Translated: CASSLERQGLFQPQHF.

This chain links TRBV20-1 with TRBJ2-5, with 14 bases aligning to TRBD2. V shed 6 bases and J 2 bases; nucleotides not matched to a gene: 5. Germline V gene lookup returns CDR1 DFQATT and CDR2 SNEGSKA (reference sequence). This CDR3 contains 15 residues. DNA of the CDR3: TGCAGTGCCACGGGACTAGCGGGGGTTCAAGAGACCCAGTACTTC. The encoded protein is CSATGLAGVQETQYF.

A word on this clonotype: A much more abundant neighbour one base away suggests this may be a read error. The chain carries TRBV11-3 and TRBJ2-3; a weak D match, TRBD1 (6 bases). CDR1 and CDR2 (germline): SGHNT, YENEEA. The CDR3 has 15 residues. Here the CDR3 reads CVSSPGARGADTQYF. The CDR3 DNA follows: TGTGTCAGCAGCCCCGGAGCCAGGGGAGCAGATACGCAGTATTTT.

This clonotype turned up a few times. This rearrangement joins TRBV6-2 or TRBV6-3 to TRBJ2-1; TRBD1 is a possible D gene (5 bases). The CDR3 totals 15 residues. Germline V gives CDR1 MNHEY, CDR2 SVGEGT. V lost 3 bases and J lost 8, with 17 bases in between. The CDR3 DNA sequence: TGTGCCAGCAGTTATATCCAGGGTCCGACGGATGAGCAGTTCTTC. As protein: CASSYIQGPTDEQFF.

This clonotype appeared a few times. The chain uses TRBV28 and TRBJ1-1; D is unclear. This CDR3 region has 11 residues. Trimming shortened V by 6 bases and J by 5 bases, and 7 bases separated the two germline ends. Germline CDR1 is MDHEN and CDR2 is SYDVKM. The CDR3 nucleotides are TGTGCCAGCAGGGTTGTAACTGAAGCTTTCTTT. As protein: CASRVVTEAFF.

This clonotype was seen ten or more times. The rearrangement joins TRBV4-1 to TRBJ2-7; 11 bases map to TRBD2. J was trimmed by 5 bases and V by 3 bases; bases with no gene match: 9. The germline gives CDR1 MGHRA, CDR2 YSYEKL. The CDR3 consists of 16 residues. CDR3 sequence (DNA): TGCGCCAGCAGCCAGGTACCCCGTAGCGGGGGGGACGAGCAGTACTTC. It yields the protein CASSQVPRSGGDEQYF.

This clonotype occurred many times. The V call is TRBV6-1, the J call TRBJ2-7; TRBD2 agrees at 13 bases. Per germline, CDR1 MNHNS and CDR2 SASEGT. The CDR3 extends over 16 amino acids. V lost 4 bases, J lost 3 bases, and 6 bases stayed unmatched. In nucleotides, the CDR3 is TGTGCCAGCAGTGCAGGACTAGCGGGGGCAAACTACGAGCAGTACGTC. The encoded protein is CASSAGLAGANYEQYV.

This clonotype was observed a few times. V is TRBV28 and J is TRBJ2-7, with D maybe TRBD1 (5 bases). Between the trimmed V and J ends, which lost 2 bases and 2 bases, there was a span of 7 bases. The CDR3 extends over 13 amino acids. Germline CDR1 MDHEN, CDR2 SYDVKM. The CDR3 DNA follows: TGTGCCAGCAGTTTAGGGGCCACCTACGAGCAGTACGTC. It encodes CASSLGATYEQYV.

The table lists this clonotype with a count of one. In DNA form, the CDR3 reads TGTGCCAGCAGTTACGACTTCCCAAGCTCCTACAATGAGCAGTTCTTC. Translation: CASSYDFPSSYNEQFF. The J gene is TRBJ2-1, the V gene TRBV6-5; D gene ambiguous. Per the germline V gene, CDR1 is MNHEY and CDR2 is SVGAGI. The length of the CDR3 is 16 residues. V gave up 2 bases and J gave up 0 bases, with 11 bases separating them.

The sample holds many counts of this clonotype. This chain joins TRBV28 and TRBJ2-1; the match to TRBD2 covers 11 bases. Per germline, CDR1 MDHEN and CDR2 SYDVKM. V lost 6 bases, J lost 2 bases, and 6 bases stayed unmatched. This CDR3 has 16 residues. In DNA, the CDR3 is TGTGCCAGCAGACCCCAACTAGCGGGGGCCTACAATGAGCAGTTCTTC. Protein sequence: CASRPQLAGAYNEQFF.

The CDR3 DNA is TGTGCCAGCAGCCAAGAGGTGGCGGCAGGGGGCCATGAGCAGTTCTTC. Its translation is CASSQEVAAGGHEQFF. The chain couples TRBV4-2 to TRBJ2-1, with TRBD1 identical over 8 bases. With V trimmed by 0 bases and J by 8 bases, 9 bases remained unmatched. This CDR3 is built from 16 residues. CDR1 is LGHNA and CDR2 is YNFKEQ in the germline V gene.

The table lists this clonotype with a few counts. This chain connects TRBV28 to TRBJ1-5; TRBD1 is a possible D gene (5 bases). V lost 3 bases and J 0 bases, leaving 15 bases between the germline ends. From germline, CDR1 is MDHEN and CDR2 SYDVKM. The CDR3 is 17 amino acids. CDR3 loop: CASSFGAGQRSNQPQHF. DNA of the CDR3: TGTGCCAGCAGTTTTGGGGCAGGGCAGCGTAGCAATCAGCCCCAGCATTTT.

This clonotype appeared many times. V and J are TRBV7-8 and TRBJ2-7; 7 positions agree with TRBD2. The J segment lost 2 bases and the V segment lost 1 base, leaving 5 bases of the junction unmatched. This CDR3 has 15 residues. Germline CDR1 SGHVS, CDR2 FQNEAQ. The DNA for the CDR3 is TGTGCCAGCAGCTTAGGGGGGAGGGGTCCCTACGAGCAGTACGTC. Amino acids: CASSLGGRGPYEQYV.

Concerning this clonotype itself: This CDR3 is missing its conserved last phenylalanine or tryptophan, likely due to a read error. The V call is TRBV6-6, the J call TRBJ1-2; TRBD1 agrees at 11 bases. The CDR3 loop spans 17 amino acids. The germline V gene has CDR1 MNHNY and CDR2 SVGAGI (reference sequence). Trimming removed 2 bases from V and 8 bases from J; junction bases left unmatched: 13. Written as DNA, the CDR3 is TGTGCCAGCAGTTACGTCCTTCCTTCGGGACAGGGGGAGGGCTACACCATC. This encodes CASSYVLPSGQGEGYTI.

This clonotype was counted ten times or more. The chain couples TRBV7-8 to TRBJ2-5; D tentatively reads TRBD1 or TRBD2 (5 bases each). Trimming cost V 0 bases and J 5 bases, with 16 bases left between them. This CDR3 comprises 16 residues. Germline CDR1 SGHVS, CDR2 FQNEAQ. This chain's CDR3 is CASSLAPGPGAETQYF. DNA for the CDR3: TGTGCCAGCAGCTTAGCCCCAGGACCCGGGGCGGAGACCCAGTACTTC.

The table lists this clonotype with a few counts. V is TRBV27 and J is TRBJ2-3; D may correspond to TRBD1 or TRBD2 (7 bases each). V lost 5 bases and J lost 0, with 18 bases in between. There are 17 residues in the CDR3. From germline, CDR1 is MNHEY and CDR2 SMNVEV (reference sequence). The DNA for the CDR3 is TGTGCCAGCAGTGACCAGGGGGGGGGGCTGAGCACAGATACGCAGTATTTT. Translating gives CASSDQGGGLSTDTQYF.

This clonotype has a count of ten or more. The V and J genes are TRBV7-2 and TRBJ2-3, with D uncertain. In germline, CDR1 is SGHTA, CDR2 FQGNSA. Trimming stripped 5 bases from V and 2 bases from J, with 17 bases between. This CDR3 is 16 amino acids long. CDR3: CASSPVDSLYTDTQYF. In DNA, the CDR3 is TGTGCCAGCAGCCCCGTTGACTCCCTCTACACAGATACGCAGTATTTT.

A few counts support this clonotype. The chain has TRBV2 and TRBJ2-5; D tentatively reads TRBD1 or TRBD2 (6 bases each). This CDR3 region has 15 residues. The germline V gene encodes CDR1 SNHLY and CDR2 FYNNEI. Trimming removed 4 bases from V and 9 bases from J, with 21 bases in between. The CDR3, as DNA: TGTGCCAGCAGTGTGACGGGGAGGCTGCCAGGGGCCCAGTACTTC. Amino acids: CASSVTGRLPGAQYF.

A word on this clonotype: Since a much larger clone is just one base distant, this may be a read error. This CDR3 is missing its conserved last phenylalanine or tryptophan, likely due to a read error. The rearrangement uses TRBV12-3 or TRBV12-4 and TRBJ2-1, with unresolved D. The V end lost 5 bases, the J end lost 8 bases, and 10 bases lay between the germline ends. The CDR3 sequence is 12 residues long. The CDR3 region is CASSPNRDEQFS. CDR3 coding DNA: TGTGCCAGCAGTCCAAATCGCGATGAGCAGTTCTCC.

This clonotype was seen ten or more times. V gene TRBV12-3 or TRBV12-4 combines with J gene TRBJ2-7; TRBD2 aligns across 8 bases. This CDR3 region has 15 residues. The trim removed 3 bases at V and 4 bases at J, leaving 8 bases unmatched. CDR3 coding DNA: TGTGCCAGCAGTTTTGGGGTAGCGGGGACTTACGAGCAGTACGTC. Its protein is CASSFGVAGTYEQYV.

This clonotype was found many times. V is TRBV19 and J is TRBJ2-1; 9 positions match TRBD1. The CDR3 covers 14 residues. V lost 5 bases to trimming and J lost 8 bases; unmatched junction nucleotides: 7. The germline gives CDR1 LNHDA, CDR2 SQIVND (reference sequence). DNA for the CDR3: TGTGCCAGTAGTGAGACAGGGGGTATGGATGAGCAGTTCTTC. This gives the protein CASSETGGMDEQFF.

This clonotype was seen repeatedly, ten times or more. One end of the junction varies from germline; a read error may be responsible. This chain links TRBV12-3 or TRBV12-4 with TRBJ2-3, with TRBD2 matching 9 bases. CDR3 size: 14 residues. The CDR3 DNA reads as TGTGCCAGCAATTTAGGCGGGGGGGGAGATACGCAGTATTTT. Amino acids: CASNLGGGGDTQYF.

V gene TRBV29-1 combines with J gene TRBJ1-2; D is ambiguous. The CDR3 spans 14 residues. The V end lost 2 bases, the J end lost 2 bases, and 12 bases lay between the germline ends. Germline lookup yields CDR1 SQVTM and CDR2 ANQGSEA. This chain's CDR3 is CSVEMQAKNYGYTF. The CDR3 bases are TGCAGCGTTGAAATGCAGGCGAAGAACTATGGCTACACCTTC.

This clonotype turned up a few times. The chain combines TRBV28 with TRBJ2-6; no definite D call. The CDR3 is 13 amino acids. CDR1 and CDR2 from the germline V gene are MDHEN and SYDVKM. V lost 6 bases and J lost 1, with 4 bases in between. CDR3 amino acids: CASSRSGANVLTF. In nucleotides, the CDR3 is TGTGCCAGCAGCCGATCTGGGGCCAACGTCCTGACTTTC.

This clonotype was counted many times. The rearrangement links TRBV12-3 or TRBV12-4 to TRBJ1-6; 7 bases align to TRBD1. The length of the CDR3 is 18 residues. V was pared by 2 bases and J by 5 bases, with 12 bases of the junction left unmatched. The DNA for the CDR3 is TGTGCCAGCAGTTTATCGGACAGGCCACTGTGGGATAATTCACCCCTCCACTTT. Its protein is CASSLSDRPLWDNSPLHF.

This clonotype has a count of ten or more. V usage is TRBV7-9 and J usage is TRBJ2-2; no clear D. Trimming took 1 base from V and 6 from J, leaving 9 bases between them. CDR3 length: 14 amino acids. Germline V CDR1 and CDR2: SEHNR, FQNEAQ (reference sequence). CDR3 sequence reads: CASSLVGTPGELFF. CDR3 sequence (DNA): TGTGCCAGCAGCTTAGTCGGAACACCCGGGGAGCTGTTTTTT. Drawing the rest from reference TRBV7-9 and TRBJ2-2, the complete variable domain is DTGVSQNPRHKITKRGQNVTFRCDPISEHNRLYWYRQTLGQGPEFLTYFQNEAQLEKSRLLSDRFSAERPKGSFSTLEIQRTEQGDSAMYLCASSLVGTPGELFFGEGSRLTVL.

The rearrangement links TRBV7-9 to TRBJ1-2; D is undetermined. Germline V gene lookup returns CDR1 SEHNR and CDR2 FQNEAQ (reference sequence). V was clipped by 1 base and J by 5 bases, with 17 bases between them. The CDR3 is 16 residues long. The CDR3, as DNA: TGTGCCAGCAGCTTAGAAAAGATAAGCCTTTTTTATGGCTACACCTTC. Its translation: CASSLEKISLFYGYTF.

This clonotype has a handful of counts. This chain uses TRBV20-1 with TRBJ2-1, with 7 bases identical to TRBD2. Germline V gene data show CDR1 as DFQATT and CDR2 as SNEGSKA (reference sequence). CDR3 length: 15 residues. The V and J ends lost 0 bases and 2 bases, in that order; junction bases with no gene match: 4. The CDR3 loop reads CSARDPGRAYNEQFF. CDR3 in DNA: TGCAGTGCTAGAGATCCGGGGAGGGCCTACAATGAGCAGTTCTTC.

This clonotype has a handful of counts. The chain carries TRBV7-6 and TRBJ1-2; tentative D call: TRBD1 (6 bases). CDR1 SGHVS and CDR2 FNYEAQ come from the germline V gene. Deletions cut 4 bases from V and 2 bases from J, with 23 bases between. CDR3 length: 18 amino acids. CDR3 sequence (DNA): TGTGCCAGCAGCTCGGCCCCGGGGGCCGCGATTGGGAACTATGGCTACACCTTC. This translates into CASSSAPGAAIGNYGYTF.